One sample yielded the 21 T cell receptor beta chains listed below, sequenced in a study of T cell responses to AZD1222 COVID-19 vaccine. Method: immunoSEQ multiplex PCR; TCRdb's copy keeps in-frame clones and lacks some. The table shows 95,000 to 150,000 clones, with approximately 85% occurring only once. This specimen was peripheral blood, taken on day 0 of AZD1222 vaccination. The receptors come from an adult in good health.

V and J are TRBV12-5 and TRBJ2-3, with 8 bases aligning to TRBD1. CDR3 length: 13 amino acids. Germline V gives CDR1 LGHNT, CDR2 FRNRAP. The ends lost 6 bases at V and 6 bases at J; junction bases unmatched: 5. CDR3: CASGRTGRDTQYF. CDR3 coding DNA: TGTGCTAGTGGCCGGACAGGGCGGGATACGCAGTATTTT. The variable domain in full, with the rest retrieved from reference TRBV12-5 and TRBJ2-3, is DARVTQTPRHKVTEMGQEVTMRCQPILGHNTVFWYRQTMMQGLELLAYFRNRAPLDDSGMPKDRFSAEMPDATLATLKIQPSEPRDSAVYFCASGRTGRDTQYFGPGTRLTVL.

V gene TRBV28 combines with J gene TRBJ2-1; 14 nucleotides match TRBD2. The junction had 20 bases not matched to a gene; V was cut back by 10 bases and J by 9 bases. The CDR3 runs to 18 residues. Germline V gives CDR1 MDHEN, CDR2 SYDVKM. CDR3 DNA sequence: TGTGCCACTTCTGCGGAAAACAGACTAGCGGGGGGGCCTTTTGAGCAGTTCTTC. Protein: CATSAENRLAGGPFEQFF.

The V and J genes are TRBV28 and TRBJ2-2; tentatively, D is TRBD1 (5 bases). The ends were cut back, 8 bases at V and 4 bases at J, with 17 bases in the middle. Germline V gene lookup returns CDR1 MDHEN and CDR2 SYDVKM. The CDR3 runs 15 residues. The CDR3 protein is CASRISRGFTGELFF. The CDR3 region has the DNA TGTGCCAGCCGAATTAGTAGGGGCTTCACCGGGGAGCTGTTTTTT.

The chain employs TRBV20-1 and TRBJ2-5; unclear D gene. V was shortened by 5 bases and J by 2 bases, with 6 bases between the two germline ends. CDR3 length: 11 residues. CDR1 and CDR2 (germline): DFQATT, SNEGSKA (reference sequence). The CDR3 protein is CSAPFQETQYF. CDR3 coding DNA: TGCAGTGCTCCTTTTCAAGAGACCCAGTACTTC.

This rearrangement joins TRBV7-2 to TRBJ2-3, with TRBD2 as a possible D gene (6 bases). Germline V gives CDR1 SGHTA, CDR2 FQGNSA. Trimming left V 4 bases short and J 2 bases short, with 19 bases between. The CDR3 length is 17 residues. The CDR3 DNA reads TGTGCCAGCAGCTCAAGAAGGGACTTGGGGCTCACAGATACGCAGTATTTT. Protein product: CASSSRRDLGLTDTQYF.

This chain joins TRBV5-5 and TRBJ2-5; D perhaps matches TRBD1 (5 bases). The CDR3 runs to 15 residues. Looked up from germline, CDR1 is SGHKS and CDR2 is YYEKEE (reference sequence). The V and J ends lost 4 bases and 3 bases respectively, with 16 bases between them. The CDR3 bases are TGTGCCAGCAGCGTGGGGCCCGGTGGGGAAGAGACCCAGTACTTC. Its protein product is CASSVGPGGEETQYF.

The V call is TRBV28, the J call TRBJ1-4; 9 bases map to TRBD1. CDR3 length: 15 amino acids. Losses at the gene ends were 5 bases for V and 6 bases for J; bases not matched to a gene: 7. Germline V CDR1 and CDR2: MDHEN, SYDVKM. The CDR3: CASSDWDRVYEKLFF. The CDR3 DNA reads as TGTGCCAGCAGTGACTGGGACAGGGTCTATGAAAAACTGTTTTTT.

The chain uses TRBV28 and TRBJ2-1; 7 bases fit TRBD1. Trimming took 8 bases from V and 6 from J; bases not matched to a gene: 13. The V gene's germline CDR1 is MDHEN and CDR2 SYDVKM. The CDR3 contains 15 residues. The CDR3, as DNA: TGTGCCAGCCGTGACACCGGGACAGATGTCAATGAGCAGTTCTTC. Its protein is CASRDTGTDVNEQFF. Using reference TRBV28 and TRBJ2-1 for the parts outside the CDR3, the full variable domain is DVKVTQSSRYLVKRTGEKVFLECVQDMDHENMFWYRQDPGLGLRLIYFSYDVKMKEKGDIPEGYSVSREKKERFSLILESASTNQTSMYLCASRDTGTDVNEQFFGPGTRLTVL.

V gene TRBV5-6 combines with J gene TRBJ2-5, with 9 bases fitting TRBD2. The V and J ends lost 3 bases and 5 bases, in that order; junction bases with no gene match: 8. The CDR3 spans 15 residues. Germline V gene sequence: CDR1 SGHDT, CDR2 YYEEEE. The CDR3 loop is CASSWSLRGGETQYF. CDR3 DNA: TGTGCCAGCAGCTGGAGCCTGCGGGGGGGTGAGACCCAGTACTTC.

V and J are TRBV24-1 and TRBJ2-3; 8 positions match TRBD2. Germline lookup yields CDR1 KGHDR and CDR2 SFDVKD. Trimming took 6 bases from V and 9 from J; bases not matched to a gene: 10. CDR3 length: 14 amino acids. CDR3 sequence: CATSMGTGGYTQYF. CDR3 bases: TGTGCCACCAGTATGGGTACGGGGGGGTACACGCAGTATTTT.

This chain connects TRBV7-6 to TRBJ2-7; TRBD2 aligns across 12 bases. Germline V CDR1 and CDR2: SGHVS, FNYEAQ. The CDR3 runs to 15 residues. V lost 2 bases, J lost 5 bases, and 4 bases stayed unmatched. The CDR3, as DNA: TGTGCCAGCAGCTTACTAGCGGGGGGGACCGACGAGCAGTACTTC. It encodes CASSLLAGGTDEQYF.

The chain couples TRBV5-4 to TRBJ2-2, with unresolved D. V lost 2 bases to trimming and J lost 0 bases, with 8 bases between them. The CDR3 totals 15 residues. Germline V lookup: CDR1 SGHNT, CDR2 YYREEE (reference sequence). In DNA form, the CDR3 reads TGTGCCAGCAGCTTTGACCGGGCGAACACCGGGGAGCTGTTTTTT. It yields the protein CASSFDRANTGELFF.

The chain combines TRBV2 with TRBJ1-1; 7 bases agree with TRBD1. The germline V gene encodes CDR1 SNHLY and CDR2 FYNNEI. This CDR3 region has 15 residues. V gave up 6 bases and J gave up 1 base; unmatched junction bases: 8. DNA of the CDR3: TGTGCCAGCAGGGAGAGGGGGCTCGGGAACACTGAAGCTTTCTTT. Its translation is CASRERGLGNTEAFF.

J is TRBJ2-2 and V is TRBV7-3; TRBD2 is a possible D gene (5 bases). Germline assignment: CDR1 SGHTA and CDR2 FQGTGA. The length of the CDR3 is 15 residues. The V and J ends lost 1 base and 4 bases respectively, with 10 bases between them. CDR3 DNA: TGTGCCAGCAGCTTAAACCGGGGTGTCACCGGGGAGCTGTTTTTT. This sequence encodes CASSLNRGVTGELFF.

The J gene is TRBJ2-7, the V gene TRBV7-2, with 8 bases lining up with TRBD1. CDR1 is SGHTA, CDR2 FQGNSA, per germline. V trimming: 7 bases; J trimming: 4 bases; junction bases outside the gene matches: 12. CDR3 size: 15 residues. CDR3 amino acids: CASTESRTGSYEQYF. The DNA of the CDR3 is TGTGCCAGCACCGAGTCTAGGACAGGGTCATACGAGCAGTACTTC.

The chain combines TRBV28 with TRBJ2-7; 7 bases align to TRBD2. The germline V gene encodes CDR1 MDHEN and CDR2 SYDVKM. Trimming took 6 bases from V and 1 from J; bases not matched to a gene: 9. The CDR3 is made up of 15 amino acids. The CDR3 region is CASSTPAGVSYEQYF. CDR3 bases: TGTGCCAGCAGCACACCGGCGGGGGTTTCCTACGAGCAGTACTTC. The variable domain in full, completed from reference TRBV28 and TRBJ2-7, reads DVKVTQSSRYLVKRTGEKVFLECVQDMDHENMFWYRQDPGLGLRLIYFSYDVKMKEKGDIPEGYSVSREKKERFSLILESASTNQTSMYLCASSTPAGVSYEQYFGPGTRLTVT.

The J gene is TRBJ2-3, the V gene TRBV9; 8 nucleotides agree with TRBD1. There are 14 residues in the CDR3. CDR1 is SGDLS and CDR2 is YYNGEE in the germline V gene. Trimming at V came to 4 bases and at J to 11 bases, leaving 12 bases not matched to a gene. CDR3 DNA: TGTGCCAGCAGCCGACAGGGGACCGGTCGGATGCAGTATTTT. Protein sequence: CASSRQGTGRMQYF. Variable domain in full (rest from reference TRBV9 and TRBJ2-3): DSGVTQTPKHLITATGQRVTLRCSPRSGDLSVYWYQQSLDQGLQFLIQYYNGEERAKGNILERFSAQQFPDLHSELNLSSLELGDSALYFCASSRQGTGRMQYFGPGTRLTVL.

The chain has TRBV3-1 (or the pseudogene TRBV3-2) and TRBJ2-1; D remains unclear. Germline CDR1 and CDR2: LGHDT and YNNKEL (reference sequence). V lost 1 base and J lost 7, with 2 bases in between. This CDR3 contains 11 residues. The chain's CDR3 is CASSQGNEQFF. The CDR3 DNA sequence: TGTGCCAGCAGCCAAGGTAATGAGCAGTTCTTC.

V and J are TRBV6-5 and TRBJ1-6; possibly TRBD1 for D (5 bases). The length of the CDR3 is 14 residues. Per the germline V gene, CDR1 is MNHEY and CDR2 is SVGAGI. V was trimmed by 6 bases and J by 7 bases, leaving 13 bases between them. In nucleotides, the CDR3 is TGTGCCAGCAGACTCCGGGACGACAATTCACCCCTCCACTTT. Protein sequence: CASRLRDDNSPLHF.

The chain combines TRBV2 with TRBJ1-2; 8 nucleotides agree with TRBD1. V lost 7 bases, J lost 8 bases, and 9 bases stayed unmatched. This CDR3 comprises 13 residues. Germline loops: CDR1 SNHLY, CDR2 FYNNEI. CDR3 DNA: TGTGCCAGCAACCAACAGGGGGGGAAGGGCTACACCTTC. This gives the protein CASNQQGGKGYTF.

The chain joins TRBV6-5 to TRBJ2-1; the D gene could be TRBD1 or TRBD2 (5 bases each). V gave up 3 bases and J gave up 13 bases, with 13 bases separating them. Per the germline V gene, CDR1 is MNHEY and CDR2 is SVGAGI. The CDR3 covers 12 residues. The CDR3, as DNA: TGTGCCAGCAGTTATGACGGGGACGCTCAGTTCTTC. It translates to CASSYDGDAQFF.